These 23 T cell receptor beta chains were all obtained from the same sample, sequenced in a study of T-cell reconstitution after alpha-beta-depleted transplantation in children. The TCRbeta library was prepared with unique molecular identifiers. TCRdb re-analysed the PCR reads in MiXCR, keeping a single row per CDR3 protein. The data contain approximately 85,000 distinct CDR3 sequences, 15% to 19% of them seen just once; the ten biggest clones take up about 18%. The sequences come from PBMCs, mostly from graft donor cells, collected 180 days after TCRalphabeta/CD19-depleted stem cell transplant. The receptor set was obtained from a male patient aged 2 to 10 who had a stem cell transplant for acute lymphoblastic leukemia, so the T cells may come from the graft donor.

This chain links TRBV20-1 with TRBJ2-3, with 8 bases fitting TRBD2. The CDR3 spans 15 residues. J gave up 1 base and V 3 bases, and 6 bases lay outside the gene matches. Germline V CDR1 and CDR2: DFQATT, SNEGSKA (reference sequence). CDR3 in amino acids: CSASRSSGGTDTQYF. The CDR3 DNA is TGCAGTGCTAGTCGCAGTAGCGGGGGCACAGATACGCAGTATTTT.

This clonotype was counted between two and nine times. The chain is built from TRBV5-1 and TRBJ2-7; 7 bases line up with TRBD1. This CDR3 region has 14 residues. Trimming took 4 bases from V and 3 from J; bases not matched to a gene: 7. Looked up from germline, CDR1 is SGHRS and CDR2 is YFSETQ. CDR3 coding DNA: TGCGCCAGCAGCACGACCGGGACAGACTACGAGCAGTACTTC. Protein product: CASSTTGTDYEQYF.

This clonotype has ten or more counts. The chain uses TRBV12-3 or TRBV12-4 and TRBJ2-2; D uncertain. This CDR3 comprises 14 residues. Deletions cut 1 base from V and 5 bases from J, with 8 bases between. CDR3 amino acids: CASSLGYGTGELFF. The CDR3 DNA follows: TGTGCCAGCAGTTTAGGGTACGGTACCGGGGAGCTGTTTTTT.

This clonotype was seen a handful of times. This chain joins TRBV7-2 and TRBJ2-1, with D maybe TRBD2 (6 bases). The V gene lost 5 bases and the J gene lost 3 bases, with 14 bases spanning the gap. The CDR3 extends over 15 amino acids. Germline V gives CDR1 SGHTA, CDR2 FQGNSA. CDR3 amino acids: CASSLPVGGYNEQFF. Here the CDR3 DNA reads TGTGCCAGCAGCCTCCCCGTGGGGGGCTACAATGAGCAGTTCTTC.

This clonotype was detected a few times. The DNA for the CDR3 is TGTGCCAGCAGCTTTACAGGGTGGAGGGATGGCTACACCTTC. It codes for CASSFTGWRDGYTF. The chain has TRBV7-2 and TRBJ1-2, with a possible D match to TRBD1 (6 bases). In germline, CDR1 is SGHTA, CDR2 FQGNSA. This CDR3 has 14 residues. V lost 3 bases and J 6 bases, leaving 14 bases between the germline ends.

This clonotype was picked up a small number of times. This rearrangement joins TRBV7-8 to TRBJ2-3; 7 bases are a match to TRBD1. V lost 0 bases to trimming and J lost 3 bases; unmatched junction nucleotides: 6. This CDR3 has 16 residues. The V gene's germline CDR1 is SGHVS and CDR2 FQNEAQ. In nucleotides, the CDR3 is TGTGCCAGCAGCTTAGCTTTTGGCAGGGGGACAGATACGCAGTATTTT. It specifies CASSLAFGRGTDTQYF.

There are a few counts of this clonotype. The gene calls are TRBV20-1 and TRBJ1-6, with D possibly matching TRBD1 (6 bases). This CDR3 is 15 amino acids long. The ends were cut back, 2 bases at V and 9 bases at J, with 17 bases in the middle. The germline V gene encodes CDR1 DFQATT and CDR2 SNEGSKA (reference sequence). The CDR3 here is CSARSRGLPGSPLHF. CDR3 in DNA: TGCAGTGCTAGAAGCAGGGGACTGCCTGGTTCACCCCTCCACTTT.

This clonotype was observed at least ten times. The chain links TRBV7-2 to TRBJ2-7, with TRBD1 matching over 8 bases. The CDR3 contains 13 residues. Losses at the gene ends were 5 bases for V and 7 bases for J; bases not matched to a gene: 7. Germline CDR1 SGHTA, CDR2 FQGNSA. The CDR3 coding sequence is TGTGCCAGCAGCCCGGACAGGGTAGAAGAGCAGTACTTC. Residues: CASSPDRVEEQYF.

Only a few counts were recorded for this clonotype. This chain links TRBV19 with TRBJ2-5, with TRBD2 matching 9 bases. The CDR3 length is 14 residues. Trimming removed 7 bases from V and 3 bases from J; junction bases left unmatched: 6. Germline assignment: CDR1 LNHDA and CDR2 SQIVND (reference sequence). CDR3 loop: CASKISGSKETQYF. The CDR3 DNA reads TGTGCCAGTAAAATTAGCGGGAGTAAAGAGACCCAGTACTTC.

A few counts support this clonotype. This rearrangement joins TRBV5-1 to TRBJ1-2, with D perhaps matching TRBD1 (5 bases). Trimming removed 2 bases at V and 2 bases at J, with 10 bases between. This CDR3 is 14 amino acids long. CDR1 and CDR2 (germline): SGHRS, YFSETQ. This CDR3 reads CASSLSNRNYGYTF. The CDR3 DNA sequence: TGCGCCAGCAGCTTAAGCAACAGGAACTATGGCTACACCTTC.

In its sample, this clonotype was seen many times. V usage is TRBV6-2 or TRBV6-3 and J usage is TRBJ2-7; TRBD1 is a possible D gene (6 bases). The length of the CDR3 is 11 residues. Germline V gene data show CDR1 as MNHEY and CDR2 as SVGEGT. The germline V and J ends were trimmed by 11 bases and 3 bases, with 11 bases remaining between them. CDR3 amino acids: CAAGAVYEQYF. DNA of the CDR3: TGTGCCGCAGGGGCCGTCTACGAGCAGTACTTC.

The rearrangement joins TRBV10-3 to TRBJ1-5; weak D call: TRBD1 (5 bases). The CDR3 contains 15 residues. CDR1 ENHRY and CDR2 SYGVKD come from the germline V gene. The V gene lost 4 bases and the J gene lost 1 base, with 11 bases spanning the gap. The CDR3 nucleotides read TGTGCCATCAGTGCGTCGGGACGGAGCAATCAGCCCCAGCATTTT. The encoded protein is CAISASGRSNQPQHF.

This clonotype was observed a handful of times. The rearrangement joins TRBV6-1 to TRBJ2-7, with 7 bases matching TRBD1. Germline values: CDR1 MNHNS, CDR2 SASEGT. This CDR3 contains 15 residues. J lost 3 bases, V lost 6 bases, and 11 bases had no gene match. The CDR3 loop reads CASSLKGQRRYEQYF. The DNA of the CDR3 is TGTGCCAGCAGCCTAAAGGGACAGCGCCGCTACGAGCAGTACTTC.

The rearrangement links TRBV7-8 to TRBJ2-1; D is ambiguous. V lost 7 bases, J lost 6 bases, and 19 bases lay in between. Germline V gene data show CDR1 as SGHVS and CDR2 as FQNEAQ. The CDR3 contains 15 residues. For the CDR3, the DNA is TGTGCCAGCAACCGCGCGGTGTGGGTTCGCAATGAGCAGTTCTTC. The encoded protein is CASNRAVWVRNEQFF. The whole variable domain, filled in from reference TRBV7-8 and TRBJ2-1, reads GAGVSQSPRYKVAKRGQDVALRCDPISGHVSLFWYQQALGQGPEFLTYFQNEAQLDKSGLPSDRFFAERPEGSVSTLKIQRTQQEDSAVYLCASNRAVWVRNEQFFGPGTRLTVL.

This clonotype occurred a few times. CDR3 DNA: TGCAGTGCTCGGATCGAGGACAGGGGAATTAACGCTTTCTTT. Translating gives CSARIEDRGINAFF. This chain connects TRBV20-1 to TRBJ1-1, with 9 positions matching TRBD1. In germline, CDR1 is DFQATT, CDR2 SNEGSKA (reference sequence). V trimming: 5 bases; J trimming: 11 bases; junction bases outside the gene matches: 15. This CDR3 has 14 residues.

The rearrangement uses TRBV20-1 and TRBJ1-5, with D unresolved. Germline lookup yields CDR1 DFQATT and CDR2 SNEGSKA (reference sequence). Trimming removed 3 bases at V and 3 bases at J, with 9 bases between. The CDR3 sequence is 13 residues long. The CDR3 bases are TGCAGTGCTAGCAGCGGATACAATCAGCCCCAGCATTTT. Translating it yields CSASSGYNQPQHF.

Only a few counts were recorded for this clonotype. V usage is TRBV12-3 or TRBV12-4 and J usage is TRBJ2-1; 12 nucleotides align to TRBD1. V was clipped by 2 bases and J by 7 bases; unmatched bases: 3. The CDR3 extends over 15 amino acids. The CDR3 reads CASSLRDRGRNEQFF. CDR3 coding DNA: TGTGCCAGCAGTTTAAGGGACAGGGGGCGAAATGAGCAGTTCTTC.

This clonotype was observed a few times. The chain recombines TRBV12-3 or TRBV12-4 with TRBJ2-7; a weak D match, TRBD2 (6 bases). The CDR3 length is 16 residues. Trimming removed 3 bases from V and 5 bases from J, with 20 bases in between. CDR3 DNA sequence: TGTGCCAGCAGTTTGGTTGTGGGAGGTAGTAGCCACGAGCAGTACTTC. It is translated as CASSLVVGGSSHEQYF.

This clonotype has only a few counts. This rearrangement joins TRBV7-8 to TRBJ1-4; D is ambiguous. V gave up 5 bases and J gave up 8 bases, with 15 bases separating them. This CDR3 comprises 14 residues. The germline V gene encodes CDR1 SGHVS and CDR2 FQNEAQ. The CDR3 DNA sequence: TGTGCCAGCAGCGGCGCGGGAGTCGCCGAAAAACTGTTTTTT. The encoded protein is CASSGAGVAEKLFF.

This clonotype has only a few counts. The J gene is TRBJ2-1, the V gene TRBV30; 11 bases map to TRBD2. V lost 7 bases to trimming and J lost 5 bases; unmatched junction nucleotides: 7. Germline CDR1 and CDR2: GTSNPN and SVGIG (reference sequence). The CDR3 has 14 residues. This chain's CDR3 is CASWGLAENNEQFF. CDR3 nucleotide sequence: TGTGCCTCGTGGGGACTAGCGGAAAACAATGAGCAGTTCTTC.

The chain has TRBV20-1 and TRBJ1-5, with D perhaps matching TRBD1 (5 bases). Germline lookup yields CDR1 DFQATT and CDR2 SNEGSKA (reference sequence). CDR3 length: 14 amino acids. Trimming removed 6 bases at V and 0 bases at J, with 12 bases between. CDR3: CSAFGAASNQPQHF. The CDR3 nucleotides read TGCAGTGCATTCGGGGCAGCTAGCAATCAGCCCCAGCATTTT.

The chain has TRBV10-3 and TRBJ2-3; D is ambiguous. Germline V gene data show CDR1 as ENHRY and CDR2 as SYGVKD. V shed 5 bases and J shed 3 bases, with 9 bases lying between them. The length of the CDR3 is 13 residues. The CDR3 DNA reads TGTGCCATCAGTTTCTCCAGTACAGATACGCAGTATTTT. Encoded protein: CAISFSSTDTQYF.

This clonotype was counted only a few times. The chain carries TRBV4-1 and TRBJ1-4; D is ambiguous. The CDR3 consists of 16 residues. Germline-derived CDR1 and CDR2 are MGHRA and YSYEKL. V was trimmed by 8 bases and J by 7 bases, leaving 23 bases between them. The CDR3 sequence: CASQNWIGNGGEKLFF. CDR3 DNA sequence: TGCGCCAGCCAAAATTGGATAGGCAACGGTGGTGAAAAACTGTTTTTT.